This T cell receptor (beta chain) was captured by sequencing in a study of T cell responses to AZD1222 COVID-19 vaccine. The protocol was immunoSEQ multiplex PCR, while the TCRdb copy is restricted to in-frame clones and leaves out a portion. The sample carries 75,000 to 85,000 clones, approximately 88% recorded once. Sample: peripheral blood, taken 28 days after the second AZD1222 dose. The clonotype comes from an adult who received the AZD1222 COVID-19 vaccine.

The CDR3 coding sequence is TGTGCCAGCAGCCCGAGGGGTCAGCCCCAGCATTTT. Its protein is CASSPRGQPQHF. The gene calls are TRBV3-1 (or the pseudogene TRBV3-2) and TRBJ1-5; D perhaps matches TRBD1 (5 bases). CDR1 and CDR2 from the germline V gene are LGHDT and YNNKEL (reference sequence). V lost 4 bases, J lost 6 bases, and 7 bases lay in between. The CDR3 is made up of 12 amino acids.